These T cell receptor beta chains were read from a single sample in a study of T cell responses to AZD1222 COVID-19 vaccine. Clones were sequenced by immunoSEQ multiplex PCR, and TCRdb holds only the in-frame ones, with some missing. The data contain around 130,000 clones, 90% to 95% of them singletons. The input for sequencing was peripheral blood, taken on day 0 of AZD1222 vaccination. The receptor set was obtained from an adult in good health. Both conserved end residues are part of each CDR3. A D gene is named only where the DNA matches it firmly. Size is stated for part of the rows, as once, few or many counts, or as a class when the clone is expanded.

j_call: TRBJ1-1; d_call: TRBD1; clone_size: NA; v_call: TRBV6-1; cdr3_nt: TGTGCCAGCAGTGAAGCAAGGCAGGGGGTGAGAGCTTTCTTT; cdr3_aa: CASSEARQGVRAFF
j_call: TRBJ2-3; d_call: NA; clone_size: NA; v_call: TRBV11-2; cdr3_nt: TGTGCCAGCAGCTTAGTGGGAAGCGGGCCGTTTCCTAGCACAGATACGCAGTATTTT; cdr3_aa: CASSLVGSGPFPSTDTQYF
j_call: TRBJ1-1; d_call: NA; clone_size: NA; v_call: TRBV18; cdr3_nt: TGTGCCAGCTCACCACGTAGCGCGAACACTGAAGCTTTCTTT; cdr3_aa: CASSPRSANTEAFF
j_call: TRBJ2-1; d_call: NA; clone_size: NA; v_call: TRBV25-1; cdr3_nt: TGTGCCAGCAGTTTCCCAGGGTCCTACAATGAGCAGTTCTTC; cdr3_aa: CASSFPGSYNEQFF
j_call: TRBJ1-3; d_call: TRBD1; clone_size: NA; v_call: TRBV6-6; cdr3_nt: TGTGCCAGCAGTTCAGCGGGACAGAATCTTGGAAACACCATATATTTT; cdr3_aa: CASSSAGQNLGNTIYF
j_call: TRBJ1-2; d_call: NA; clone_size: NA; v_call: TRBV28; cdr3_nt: TGTGCCAGCAGTGTAGCAGGGACGCAAAATGGCTACACCTTC; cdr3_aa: CASSVAGTQNGYTF
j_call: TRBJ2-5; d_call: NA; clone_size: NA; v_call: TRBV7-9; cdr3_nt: TGTGCCAGCAGCTTAGTCGGCCAATTGGAGACCCAGTACTTC; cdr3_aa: CASSLVGQLETQYF
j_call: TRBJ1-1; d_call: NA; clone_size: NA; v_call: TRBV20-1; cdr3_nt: TGCAGTGCTAGTTACAGATTGAACACTGAAGCTTTCTTT; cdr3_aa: CSASYRLNTEAFF
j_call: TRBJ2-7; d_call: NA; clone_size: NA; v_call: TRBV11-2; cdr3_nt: TGTGCCAGCAGCTCCGGACTAAGCTCCTACGAGCAGTACTTC; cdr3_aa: CASSSGLSSYEQYF
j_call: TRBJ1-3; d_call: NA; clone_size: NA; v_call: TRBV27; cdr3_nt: TGTGCCAGTTCGAATTGGCCCTCTGGAAACACCATATATTTT; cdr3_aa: CASSNWPSGNTIYF
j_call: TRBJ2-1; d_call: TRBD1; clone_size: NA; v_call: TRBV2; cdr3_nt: TGTGCCAGCAGTACCGACAGGGGTGAGTTGGGTGAGCAGTTCTTC; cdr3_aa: CASSTDRGELGEQFF
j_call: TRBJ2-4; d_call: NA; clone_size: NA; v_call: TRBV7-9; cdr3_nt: TGTGCCAGCAGCTTAGACAGAGACATTCAGTACTTC; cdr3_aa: CASSLDRDIQYF
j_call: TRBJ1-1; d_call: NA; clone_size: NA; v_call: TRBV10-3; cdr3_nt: TGTGCCATCACCACCTCGGCCCCCCGGGGGAACACTGAAGCTTTCTTT; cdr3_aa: CAITTSAPRGNTEAFF
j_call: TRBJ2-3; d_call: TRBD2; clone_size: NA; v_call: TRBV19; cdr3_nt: TGTGCCAGTAGTAGGCTAGCGGGAGTTAGTATAGCAGATACGCAGTATTTT; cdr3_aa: CASSRLAGVSIADTQYF
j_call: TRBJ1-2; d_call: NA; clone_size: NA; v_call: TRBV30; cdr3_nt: TGTGCCTGGAGTGACCCCCCAGGGGTCGCTTCCTACACCTTC; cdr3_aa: CAWSDPPGVASYTF
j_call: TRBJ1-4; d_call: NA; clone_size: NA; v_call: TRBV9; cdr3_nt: TGTGCCAGCAGCCAGGGACCGGGTGGACTGTTTTTT; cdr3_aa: CASSQGPGGLFF
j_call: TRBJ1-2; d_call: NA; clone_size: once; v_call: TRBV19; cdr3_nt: TGTGCCAGTAGTATAAACGGATATAACTATGGCTACACCTTC; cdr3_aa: CASSINGYNYGYTF
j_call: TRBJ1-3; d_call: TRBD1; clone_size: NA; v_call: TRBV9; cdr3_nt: TGTGCCAGCAGCCGGGACAGCTCTGGAAACACCATATATTTT; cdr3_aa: CASSRDSSGNTIYF
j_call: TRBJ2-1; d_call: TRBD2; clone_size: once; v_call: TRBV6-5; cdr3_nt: TGTGCCAGCAGTTCCCCGGGACTAGCGGACAATGAGCAGTTCTTC; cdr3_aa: CASSSPGLADNEQFF
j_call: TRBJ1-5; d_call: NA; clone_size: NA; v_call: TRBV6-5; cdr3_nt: TGTGCCAGCTCCACGGCCTATAGCAATCAGCCCCAGCATTTT; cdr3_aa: CASSTAYSNQPQHF
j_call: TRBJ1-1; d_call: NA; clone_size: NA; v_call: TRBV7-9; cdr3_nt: TGTGCCAGCAGCGTACTCAACTCTGGGGGTTGGGAAACTGAAGCTTTCTTT; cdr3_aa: CASSVLNSGGWETEAFF
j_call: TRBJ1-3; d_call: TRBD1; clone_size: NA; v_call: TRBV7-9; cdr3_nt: TGTGCCAGCAGCTTATTTCAGGGGGGGAACACCATATATTTT; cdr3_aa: CASSLFQGGNTIYF
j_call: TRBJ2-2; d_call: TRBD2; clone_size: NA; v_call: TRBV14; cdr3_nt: TGTGCCAGCAGCCGCCTCGGGCGGGAGGACACCGGGGAGCTGTTTTTT; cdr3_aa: CASSRLGREDTGELFF
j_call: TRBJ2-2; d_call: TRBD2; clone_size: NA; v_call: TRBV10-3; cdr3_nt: TGTGCCACCCGGACTAGCGGGAGTGACGGGGAGCTGTTTTTT; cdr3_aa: CATRTSGSDGELFF
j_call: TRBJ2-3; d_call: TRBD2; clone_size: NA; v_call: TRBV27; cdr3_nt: TGTGCCAGCAGTTTAAAATCCGCCCGCAGCGGGAGGAAGACAGATACGCAGTATTTT; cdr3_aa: CASSLKSARSGRKTDTQYF
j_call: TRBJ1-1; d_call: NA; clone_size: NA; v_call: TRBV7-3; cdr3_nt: TGTGCCAGCAGCTTAAACGGAATGAACACTGAAGCTTTCTTT; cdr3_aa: CASSLNGMNTEAFF
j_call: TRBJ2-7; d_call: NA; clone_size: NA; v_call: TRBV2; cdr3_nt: TGTGCCAGCAGTGAAGGTGGTAGCAGATCCTACGAGCAGTACTTC; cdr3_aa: CASSEGGSRSYEQYF
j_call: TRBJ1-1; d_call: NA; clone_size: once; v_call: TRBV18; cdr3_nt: TGTGCCAGCTCACCATCGGGACTGAACACTGAAGCTTTCTTT; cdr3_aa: CASSPSGLNTEAFF
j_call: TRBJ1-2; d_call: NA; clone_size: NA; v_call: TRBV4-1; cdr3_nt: TGCGCCAGCAGCCAAGCTCACCAAAGAGAGGCTGGCTACACCTTC; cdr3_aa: CASSQAHQREAGYTF
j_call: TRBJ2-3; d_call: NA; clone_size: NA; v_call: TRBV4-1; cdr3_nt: TGCGCCAGCAGCCAAGATGGCCAAGATACGCAGTATTTT; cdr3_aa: CASSQDGQDTQYF
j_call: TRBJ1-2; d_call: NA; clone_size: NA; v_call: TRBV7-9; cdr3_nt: TGTGCCAGCAGCTTAGGGGTGTCCAGGGACTATGGCTACACCTTC; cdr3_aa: CASSLGVSRDYGYTF
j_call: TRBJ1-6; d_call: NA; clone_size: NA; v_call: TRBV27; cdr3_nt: TGTGCCAGCAGTTTCGGACAGCCAGGGCAGCTACCCCTCCACTTT; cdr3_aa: CASSFGQPGQLPLHF
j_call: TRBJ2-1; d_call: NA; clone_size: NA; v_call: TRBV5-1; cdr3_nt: TGCGCCAGCAGCTTGGCAGGCGACCTTTCCTACAATGAGCAGTTCTTC; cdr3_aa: CASSLAGDLSYNEQFF
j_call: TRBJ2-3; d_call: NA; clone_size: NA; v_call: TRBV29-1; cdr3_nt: TGCAGCGTTGAAGTGGATCTTGATACGCAGTATTTT; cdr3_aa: CSVEVDLDTQYF
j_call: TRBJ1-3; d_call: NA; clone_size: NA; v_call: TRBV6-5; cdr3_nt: TGTGCCAGCAGTTACTCAAGCGGGCTTAGTAGTAACACCATATATTTT; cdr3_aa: CASSYSSGLSSNTIYF
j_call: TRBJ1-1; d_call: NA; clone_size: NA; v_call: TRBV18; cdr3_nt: TGTGCCAGCTCACCACAAGCAGGGGCCGAAGCTTTCTTT; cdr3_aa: CASSPQAGAEAFF
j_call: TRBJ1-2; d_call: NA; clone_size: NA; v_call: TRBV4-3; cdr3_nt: TGCGCCAGCAGCCAAGTAGCAGGGCGACTATTTGGCTACACCTTC; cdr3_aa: CASSQVAGRLFGYTF
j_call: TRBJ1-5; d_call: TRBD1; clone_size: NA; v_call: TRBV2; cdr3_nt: TGTGCCAGCAGAGGACAGGATTCCTATAGCAATCAGCCCCAGCATTTT; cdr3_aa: CASRGQDSYSNQPQHF
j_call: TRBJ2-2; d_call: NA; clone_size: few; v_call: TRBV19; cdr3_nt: TGTGCCAGTAGTTATGGGTCCACTGGGCCAGGGGAGCTGTTTTTT; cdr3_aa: CASSYGSTGPGELFF
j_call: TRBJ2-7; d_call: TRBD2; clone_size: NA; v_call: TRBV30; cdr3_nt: TGTGCCTGGAAAGGACTAGACGAGCAGTACTTC; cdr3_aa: CAWKGLDEQYF
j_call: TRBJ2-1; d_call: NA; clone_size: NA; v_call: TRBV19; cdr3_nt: TGTGCCAGTAGTACCGCCTGGATTTTAGGTGCCAACAATGAGCAGTTCTTC; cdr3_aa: CASSTAWILGANNEQFF
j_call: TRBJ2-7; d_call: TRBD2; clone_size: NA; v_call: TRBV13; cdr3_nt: TGTGCCAGCAGTTATAGCGGGAGGGGCCAGTGGGAGCAGTACTTC; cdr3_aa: CASSYSGRGQWEQYF
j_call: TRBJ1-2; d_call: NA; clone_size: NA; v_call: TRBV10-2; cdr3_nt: TGCGCCAGCAGTGCCCGGGACATAGCTAACTATGGCTACACCTTC; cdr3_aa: CASSARDIANYGYTF
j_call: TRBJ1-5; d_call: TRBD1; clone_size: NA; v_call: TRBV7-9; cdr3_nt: TGTGCCAGCAGCTCGGACAGGGGCCAGCCCCAGCATTTT; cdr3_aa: CASSSDRGQPQHF
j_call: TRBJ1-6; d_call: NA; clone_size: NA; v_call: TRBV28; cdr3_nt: TGTGCCAGCAGTTTACAAAATTCACCCCTCCACTTT; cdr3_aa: CASSLQNSPLHF
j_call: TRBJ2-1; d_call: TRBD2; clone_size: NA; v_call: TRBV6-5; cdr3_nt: TGTGCCAGCAGTTACTCGCTAGCGGGAATCAATGAGCAGTTCTTC; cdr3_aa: CASSYSLAGINEQFF
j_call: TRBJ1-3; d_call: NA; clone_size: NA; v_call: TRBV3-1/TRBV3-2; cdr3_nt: TGTGCCAGCAGCCAAGGCTGGGGCCGGATAGGAAACACCATATATTTT; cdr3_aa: CASSQGWGRIGNTIYF
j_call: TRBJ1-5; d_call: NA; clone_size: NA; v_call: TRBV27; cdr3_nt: TGTGCCACCCGCGGACATAGCAATCAGCCCCAGCATTTT; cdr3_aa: CATRGHSNQPQHF
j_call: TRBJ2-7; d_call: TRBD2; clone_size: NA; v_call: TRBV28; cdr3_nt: TGTGCCAGCAGCCAGGGACTAGCGGGAGTATTAGGAGTGTCCTACGAGCAGTACTTC; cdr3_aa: CASSQGLAGVLGVSYEQYF
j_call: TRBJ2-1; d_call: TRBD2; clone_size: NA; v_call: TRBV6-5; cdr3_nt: TGTGCCAGCAGTTCCCCGACTAGCGGGTACAATGAGCAGTTCTTC; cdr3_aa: CASSSPTSGYNEQFF
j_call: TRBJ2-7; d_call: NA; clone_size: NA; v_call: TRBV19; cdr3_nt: TGTGCCAGTAGTATCTCCAATAGACAGCCATTCACCTACGAGCAGTACTTC; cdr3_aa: CASSISNRQPFTYEQYF
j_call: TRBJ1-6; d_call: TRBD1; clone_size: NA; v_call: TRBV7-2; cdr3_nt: TGTGCCAGCAGCATAGAGGGACAGGGTAGTTCACCCCTCCACTTT; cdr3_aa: CASSIEGQGSSPLHF
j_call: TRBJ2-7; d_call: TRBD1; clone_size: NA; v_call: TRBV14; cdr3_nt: TGTGCCAGCAGCCAGACAGGGGGATCCTACGAGCAGTACTTC; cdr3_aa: CASSQTGGSYEQYF